This T cell receptor (beta chain) was sequenced for a study of human T cells and chemical hapten exposure. On the study more broadly: Upper back patch tests used 0.01% DPC, scored after 6 days.

This clonotype appeared many times. The time point was: patch test 1, 2 weeks after DPC sensitization. The sample's treatment: therapeutic diphenylcyclopropenone sensitization with weekly scalp DPC. TCRdb independently ran MiXCR on the RACE reads; one entry per CDR3 protein. The data contain 55,000 to 85,000 distinct CDR3 sequences, approximately 9.4% of them singletons. The length of the CDR3 is 17 residues. Trimming left V 4 bases short and J 5 bases short, with 23 bases between. CDR1 and CDR2 (germline): KGHSH, LQKENI. Source: whole blood, taken in connection with sensitization to the hapten diphenylcyclopropenone (DPC). The chain carries TRBV18 and TRBJ1-2; D is uncertain. This receptor was obtained from a woman in her thirties or forties with alopecia areata. Some clones in this sample may be carry-over from other donors' samples. The CDR3 region has the DNA TGTGCCAGCTCACGGAACACGCAGGAGAATCCCTCATATGGCTACACCTTC. Amino acids: CASSRNTQENPSYGYTF.